Presented here are 6 T cell receptor beta chains from one specimen sequenced in a study of early T cells in non-severe SARS-CoV-2 infection. TCRdb itself ran the 5' RACE reads through MiXCR, one entry per CDR3 protein. Of roughly 50,000 distinct CDR3 sequences listed, approximately 6% are singletons. The source was whole blood, collected at baseline. The receptors were gathered from an adult who was a healthcare worker with PCR-confirmed SARS-CoV-2 infection or an uninfected control (not recorded which).

For the CDR3, the DNA is TGTGCCACCAGTGATCGGTCCGCTGGAAACACCATATATTTT. The encoded protein is CATSDRSAGNTIYF. The V call is TRBV24-1, the J call TRBJ1-3, with D unresolved. The germline V and J ends were trimmed by 3 bases and 2 bases, with 7 bases remaining between them. The germline gives CDR1 KGHDR, CDR2 SFDVKD. The CDR3 sequence is 14 residues long.

This clonotype was seen ten or more times. The chain is built from TRBV7-9 and TRBJ1-1; D possibly corresponds to TRBD1 (6 bases). The germline CDR1 and CDR2 sequences are SEHNR and FQNEAQ (reference sequence). This CDR3 is built from 14 residues. V was clipped by 5 bases and J by 3 bases, with 13 bases between them. The CDR3 protein is CASSEAGQHTEAFF. The DNA for the CDR3 is TGTGCCAGCAGCGAGGCCGGACAGCACACTGAAGCTTTCTTT. The entire variable domain, with the rest obtained from reference TRBV7-9 and TRBJ1-1, is as follows: DTGVSQNPRHKITKRGQNVTFRCDPISEHNRLYWYRQTLGQGPEFLTYFQNEAQLEKSRLLSDRFSAERPKGSFSTLEIQRTEQGDSAMYLCASSEAGQHTEAFFGQGTRLTVV.

This chain connects TRBV6-2 or TRBV6-3 to TRBJ2-1, with 7 bases that match TRBD2. The CDR3 is 17 amino acids. With 7 bases clipped from V and 10 bases from J, the junction kept 22 bases outside the gene matches. The V gene's germline CDR1 is MNHEY and CDR2 SVGEGT. In DNA, the CDR3 is TGTGCCAGCAAAGGTAGGGAGGGAATCCTTTCTCGTGAGGAGCAGTTCTTC. Protein product: CASKGREGILSREEQFF.

CDR3 amino acids: CASGLGLGDTGELFF. CDR3 DNA sequence: TGTGCTAGTGGTTTGGGACTAGGAGACACCGGGGAGCTGTTTTTT. The rearrangement uses TRBV12-5 and TRBJ2-2; D perhaps matches TRBD2 (6 bases). The germline V gene has CDR1 LGHNT and CDR2 FRNRAP. Trimming stripped 1 base from V and 3 bases from J, with 9 bases between. CDR3 length: 15 amino acids.

This clonotype was found a few times. V and J are TRBV28 and TRBJ2-3; D possibly uses TRBD1 or TRBD2 (5 bases each). The CDR3 runs 13 residues. Germline lookup yields CDR1 MDHEN and CDR2 SYDVKM. The ends were cut back, 11 bases at V and 2 bases at J, with 14 bases in the middle. CDR3 DNA sequence: TGTGCCTTAGGGACGGAAGTCACAGATACGCAGTATTTT. This sequence encodes CALGTEVTDTQYF.

The rearrangement joins TRBV30 to TRBJ1-3; D uncertain. The CDR3 is made up of 16 amino acids. V lost 2 bases and J 0 bases, leaving 14 bases between the germline ends. Germline assignment: CDR1 GTSNPN and CDR2 SVGIG (reference sequence). CDR3 nucleotide sequence: TGTGCCTGGAGTTCCAGTTTGTTGAGCTCTGGAAACACCATATATTTT. It translates to CAWSSSLLSSGNTIYF. Variable domain in full (rest from reference TRBV30 and TRBJ1-3): SQTIHQWPATLVQPVGSPLSLECTVEGTSNPNLYWYRQAAGRGLQLLFYSVGIGQISSEVPQNLSASRPQDRQFILSSKKLLLSDSGFYLCAWSSSLLSSGNTIYFGEGSWLTVV.